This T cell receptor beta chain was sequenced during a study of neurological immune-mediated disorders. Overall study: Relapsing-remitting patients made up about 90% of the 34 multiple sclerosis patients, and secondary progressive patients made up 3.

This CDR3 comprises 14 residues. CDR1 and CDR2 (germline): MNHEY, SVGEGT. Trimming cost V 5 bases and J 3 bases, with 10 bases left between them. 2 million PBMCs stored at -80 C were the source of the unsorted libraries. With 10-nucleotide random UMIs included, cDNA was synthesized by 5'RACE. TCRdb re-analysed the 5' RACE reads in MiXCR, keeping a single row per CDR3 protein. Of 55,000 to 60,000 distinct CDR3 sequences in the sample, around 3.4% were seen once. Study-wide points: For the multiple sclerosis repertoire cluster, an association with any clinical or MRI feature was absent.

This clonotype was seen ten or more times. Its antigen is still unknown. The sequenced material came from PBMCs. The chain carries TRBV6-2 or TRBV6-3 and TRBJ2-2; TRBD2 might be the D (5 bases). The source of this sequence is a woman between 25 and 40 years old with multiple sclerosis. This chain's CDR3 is CASSRIGDTGELFF. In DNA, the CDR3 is TGTGCCAGCAGTAGGATCGGGGACACCGGGGAGCTGTTTTTT.